This is a list of T cell receptor beta chains from one sample in a study of blood T cell repertoires in COVID-19. Sequenced by immunoSEQ multiplex PCR; TCRdb stores in-frame clones only, minus some. The sample shows roughly 34,000 clones, roughly 80% of them seen only once. Sequenced material: peripheral blood. The receptors here all came from a man older than 75 with acute or convalescent COVID-19. Both conserved end residues are part of each CDR3. D genes are given only for firm matches. The size of a clone is reported for some rows only, either as once, few or many, or as a class for expanded clones.

V	D	J	size	CDR3	DNA
TRBV7-3	TRBD2	TRBJ2-1	medium-sized	CASSFGGAHNEQFF	TGTGCCAGCAGCTTCGGGGGGGCACACAATGAGCAGTTCTTC
TRBV3-1/TRBV3-2	TRBD2	TRBJ2-2	NA	CASSPAARGGKGELFF	TGTGCCAGCAGCCCAGCCGCACGCGGGGGTAAGGGGGAGCTGTTTTTT
TRBV2	TRBD1	TRBJ2-7	NA	CASLGDRNYEQYF	TGTGCCAGCTTGGGGGACAGGAACTACGAGCAGTACTTC
TRBV10-3	NA	TRBJ1-4	few	CAIRSDLGANEKLFF	TGTGCCATCAGATCGGATCTAGGGGCTAATGAAAAACTGTTTTTT
TRBV27	NA	TRBJ2-5	once	CASSLRREETQYF	TGTGCCAGCAGTTTAAGACGGGAAGAGACCCAGTACTTC
TRBV6-6	NA	TRBJ1-1	NA	CASSYSKGGDTEAFF	TGTGCCAGCAGTTACTCGAAGGGGGGGGACACTGAAGCTTTCTTT
TRBV18	NA	TRBJ1-2	NA	CASSPQGDYGYTF	TGTGCCAGCTCACCGCAGGGCGACTATGGCTACACCTTC
TRBV4-1	TRBD1	TRBJ1-2	once	CASSQDRTGESYGYTF	TGCGCCAGCAGCCAAGATCGGACAGGGGAGAGCTATGGCTACACCTTC
TRBV11-2	NA	TRBJ2-3	few	CASSLGDSHTDTQYF	TGTGCCAGCAGCTTAGGGGACTCCCATACAGATACGCAGTATTTT
TRBV4-3	NA	TRBJ2-1	NA	CASSQRAGDEQFF	TGCGCCAGCAGCCAGCGTGCAGGGGATGAGCAGTTCTTC
TRBV7-2	NA	TRBJ1-2	NA	CASRKQGSDGYTF	TGTGCCAGCAGAAAACAGGGTTCTGATGGCTACACCTTC
TRBV11-2	NA	TRBJ2-5	NA	CASSFSGETQYF	TGTGCCAGCAGCTTCTCCGGGGAGACCCAGTACTTC
TRBV6-5	TRBD1	TRBJ2-2	NA	CATEGTGRNTGELFF	TGTGCCACCGAAGGGACAGGCAGGAACACCGGGGAGCTGTTTTTT
TRBV24-1	NA	TRBJ2-7	NA	CATKEQRYEQYF	TGTGCCACCAAGGAACAGAGATACGAGCAGTACTTC
TRBV7-2	TRBD1	TRBJ1-2	NA	CASSSDRGGYGYTF	TGTGCCAGCAGCTCTGACAGGGGAGGCTATGGCTACACCTTC
TRBV15	NA	TRBJ1-1	NA	CATSRGTAMNTEAFF	TGTGCCACCAGCAGAGGAACAGCTATGAACACTGAAGCTTTCTTT
TRBV2	TRBD2	TRBJ2-7	NA	CASCLAERVEQYF	TGTGCCAGTTGTCTAGCGGAGAGGGTCGAGCAGTACTTC
TRBV5-4	NA	TRBJ2-3	NA	CASSLDGGSSTDTQYF	TGTGCCAGCAGCTTGGACGGAGGCTCTAGCACAGATACGCAGTATTTT
TRBV3-1/TRBV3-2	NA	TRBJ2-5	NA	CASSQDPGQETQYF	TGTGCCAGCAGCCAAGATCCCGGTCAAGAGACCCAGTACTTC
TRBV5-4	TRBD1	TRBJ1-5	NA	CASSFGTAGNQPQHF	TGTGCCAGCAGCTTCGGGACAGCCGGCAATCAGCCCCAGCATTTT
TRBV18	TRBD1	TRBJ1-5	NA	CASSPAGGFNQPQHF	TGTGCCAGCTCACCAGCAGGGGGCTTCAATCAGCCCCAGCATTTT
TRBV9	TRBD2	TRBJ2-3	NA	CASSLTGLAHNEDTQYF	TGTGCCAGCAGCCTCACGGGACTAGCGCACAACGAAGATACGCAGTATTTT
TRBV24-1	NA	TRBJ2-1	NA	CATSRLDNEQFF	TGTGCCACCAGCCGCCTAGACAATGAGCAGTTCTTC
TRBV18	TRBD1	TRBJ2-7	NA	CASSPTGDEQYF	TGTGCCAGCTCACCGACAGGGGACGAGCAGTACTTC
TRBV19	TRBD1	TRBJ1-1	NA	CASSTDRGQGEAFF	TGTGCCAGTAGTACGGACAGGGGGCAAGGTGAAGCTTTCTTT
TRBV4-2	NA	TRBJ2-2	NA	CASSQDAARGELFF	TGTGCCAGCAGCCAAGATGCAGCGAGAGGGGAGCTGTTTTTT
TRBV6-1	TRBD1	TRBJ2-5	few	CASSEAPGQGFETQYF	TGTGCCAGCAGTGAAGCCCCAGGACAGGGGTTCGAGACCCAGTACTTC
TRBV9	NA	TRBJ1-1	once	CASSGQQGWGTEAFF	TGTGCCAGCAGCGGTCAACAGGGTTGGGGGACTGAAGCTTTCTTT
TRBV7-2	TRBD2	TRBJ2-1	NA	CASSLVTSANEQFF	TGTGCCAGCAGCTTGGTCACTAGCGCCAATGAGCAGTTCTTC
TRBV20-1	NA	TRBJ1-1	NA	CSASTGVKMNTEAFF	TGCAGTGCCAGTACTGGAGTCAAAATGAACACTGAAGCTTTCTTT
TRBV9	NA	TRBJ1-2	NA	CASSVDPGTNYGYTF	TGTGCCAGCAGCGTAGACCCGGGGACAAACTATGGCTACACCTTC
TRBV6-5	NA	TRBJ2-7	NA	CASRYGSGPYEQYF	TGTGCCAGCAGGTACGGGTCAGGCCCCTACGAGCAGTACTTC
TRBV5-1	NA	TRBJ2-2	NA	CASSLNTPNTGELFF	TGCGCCAGCAGCTTAAACACCCCTAACACCGGGGAGCTGTTTTTT
TRBV7-6	TRBD1	TRBJ1-5	NA	CASSSGQGLEPQHF	TGTGCCAGCAGCTCGGGACAGGGATTGGAGCCCCAGCATTTT
TRBV6-7	TRBD2	TRBJ2-7	NA	CASNPKGSTSGALGGREQYF	TGTGCCAGCAATCCGAAGGGATCGACTAGCGGAGCTCTCGGGGGGAGGGAGCAGTACTTC
TRBV4-1	NA	TRBJ2-7	NA	CASSHSTGALYEQYF	TGCGCCAGCAGCCATTCGACGGGAGCACTCTACGAGCAGTACTTC
TRBV9	NA	TRBJ2-2	NA	CASSGQESAGALCF	TGTGCCAGCAGCGGGCAGGAATCGGCTGGGGCGCTGTGTTTT
TRBV30	TRBD1	TRBJ1-2	NA	CAWIPGGYGYTF	TGTGCCTGGATCCCAGGGGGGTATGGCTACACCTTC
TRBV20-1	NA	TRBJ1-1	NA	CSALFLTEAFF	TGCAGTGCTCTATTCCTCACTGAAGCTTTCTTT
TRBV5-1	TRBD2	TRBJ2-1	NA	CASSLNGRAEYNEQFF	TGCGCCAGCAGCTTGAACGGGAGGGCCGAATACAATGAGCAGTTCTTC
TRBV12-3/TRBV12-4	NA	TRBJ1-4	NA	CASRGDSNEKLFF	TGTGCCAGCAGGGGTGACAGTAATGAAAAACTGTTTTTT
TRBV9	NA	TRBJ1-3	once	CASSVALLSGEGSGNTIYF	TGTGCCAGCAGCGTAGCTCTCTTGTCGGGGGAAGGATCTGGAAACACCATATATTTT
TRBV2	NA	TRBJ2-1	NA	CASSADSSYNEQFF	TGTGCCAGCAGTGCGGACAGTTCCTACAATGAGCAGTTCTTC
TRBV7-3	NA	TRBJ2-1	NA	CASSLNGLATYNEQFF	TGTGCCAGCAGCTTAAATGGTCTAGCTACCTACAATGAGCAGTTCTTC
TRBV27	NA	TRBJ1-5	many	CASSSRFTSNQPQHF	TGTGCCAGCAGTTCCAGGTTCACTAGCAATCAGCCCCAGCATTTT
TRBV5-1	NA	TRBJ2-7	NA	CASSLNREPEQYF	TGCGCCAGCAGCTTGAACAGGGAGCCCGAGCAGTACTTC
TRBV30	TRBD1	TRBJ2-6	NA	CAWSVRQGVTNVLTF	TGTGCCTGGAGTGTTAGGCAGGGGGTGACAAACGTCCTGACTTTC
TRBV5-1	TRBD2	TRBJ2-4	NA	CASSFKAGDAKNIQYF	TGCGCCAGCAGCTTTAAAGCGGGAGACGCCAAAAACATTCAGTACTTC
TRBV9	NA	TRBJ2-3	NA	CASSGPLTDTQYF	TGTGCCAGCAGCGGTCCCCTCACAGATACGCAGTATTTT
TRBV18	NA	TRBJ2-1	once	CASSPRGSYNEQFF	TGTGCCAGCTCACCGCGGGGCAGCTACAATGAGCAGTTCTTC
TRBV5-5	NA	TRBJ2-1	NA	CASSETTSYNEQFF	TGTGCCAGCAGCGAGACAACCTCCTACAATGAGCAGTTCTTC
TRBV12-3/TRBV12-4	NA	TRBJ2-1	NA	CASSRTNYNEQFF	TGTGCCAGCAGTCGGACAAATTACAATGAGCAGTTCTTC
TRBV4-1	NA	TRBJ2-1	NA	CASSLMTQGGPGEQFF	TGCGCCAGCAGCCTAATGACACAGGGAGGGCCAGGTGAGCAGTTCTTC
TRBV7-3	NA	TRBJ2-7	NA	CASSLNPGYEQYF	TGTGCCAGCAGCTTAAACCCGGGCTACGAGCAGTACTTC
TRBV4-3	NA	TRBJ2-1	NA	CASSQDPGFGEQFF	TGCGCCAGCAGCCAAGATCCGGGATTTGGGGAGCAGTTCTTC
TRBV18	TRBD2	TRBJ2-3	NA	CASSLPLAGLTDTQYF	TGTGCCAGCTCACTCCCGCTAGCGGGGCTCACAGATACGCAGTATTTT
TRBV6-5	TRBD1	TRBJ1-3	few	CASSSDRGSRNTIYF	TGTGCCAGCAGCTCGGACAGGGGAAGCAGAAACACCATATATTTT